The 26 T cell receptor beta chains below were found in one sample sequenced in a study of CD8 T cells in ankylosing spondylitis. TCRdb re-called the 5' RACE reads through MiXCR, storing one row per CDR3 protein. This sample has approximately 350,000 distinct CDR3 sequences, with more than 20% found just once. The sample consisted of blood, either unsorted or a sorted T cell fraction (not recorded which). These receptors all come from a male donor with ankylosing spondylitis or in good health (not recorded which).

The chain links TRBV6-1 to TRBJ2-7; 10 positions match TRBD1. Germline V CDR1 and CDR2: MNHNS, SASEGT. CDR3 length: 14 residues. J lost 6 bases, V lost 6 bases, and 8 bases had no gene match. The CDR3 DNA reads TGTGCCAGCAGGCCGGGACAGGGGTACCCCGAGCAGTACTTC. Translating gives CASRPGQGYPEQYF.

In this sample, this clonotype turned up a few times. The V gene is TRBV2, the J gene TRBJ2-2; D gene uncertain. With 8 bases removed from V and 4 bases from J, the gap between germline ends came to 11 bases. CDR1 and CDR2 (germline): SNHLY, FYNNEI. This CDR3 is 13 amino acids long. The CDR3: CASESRATGELFF. As DNA, the CDR3 is TGTGCCAGCGAGAGTAGAGCCACCGGGGAGCTGTTTTTT.

The chain employs TRBV30 and TRBJ2-1; D unresolved. Trimming pared 0 bases from V and 4 bases from J, leaving 7 bases between. This CDR3 is built from 13 residues. Looked up from germline, CDR1 is GTSNPN and CDR2 is SVGIG (reference sequence). The CDR3 coding sequence is TGTGCCTGGAGTGTATACCAGTACAATGAGCAGTTCTTC. Translation: CAWSVYQYNEQFF.

V and J are TRBV5-1 and TRBJ2-5; 7 bases line up with TRBD1. Trimming at V came to 2 bases and at J to 2 bases, leaving 3 bases not matched to a gene. The germline V gene has CDR1 SGHRS and CDR2 YFSETQ. This CDR3 comprises 14 residues. CDR3 sequence (DNA): TGCGCCAGCAGCTTTTTGGGACAGCAAGAGACCCAGTACTTC. Amino acid sequence: CASSFLGQQETQYF.

The V and J genes are TRBV12-3 or TRBV12-4 and TRBJ2-5; 11 bases agree with TRBD1. The CDR3 totals 15 residues. After removal of 6 bases from V and 7 bases from J, the junction contained 10 bases not matched to a gene. The CDR3 loop reads CASSPGQGAVGTQYF. In DNA form, the CDR3 reads TGTGCCAGCAGCCCCGGACAGGGGGCGGTGGGGACCCAGTACTTC.

This chain joins TRBV10-1 and TRBJ2-2; D possibly corresponds to TRBD1 (5 bases). V was clipped by 4 bases and J by 7 bases, with 13 bases between them. This CDR3 contains 14 residues. Germline V gene sequence: CDR1 WNHNN, CDR2 SYGVQD (reference sequence). As DNA, the CDR3 is TGCGCCAGCAGTGGGGCGGACACGCACGGGGAGCTGTTTTTT. Translated: CASSGADTHGELFF.

The gene calls are TRBV7-8 and TRBJ1-2; D is uncertain. Germline V lookup: CDR1 SGHVS, CDR2 FQNEAQ. Deletions cut 5 bases from V and 4 bases from J, with 17 bases between. This CDR3 contains 15 residues. The CDR3 DNA reads as TGTGCCAGCAGCCTAACCGGGGAGACGAGCTATGGCTACACCTTC. Translating it yields CASSLTGETSYGYTF.

This clonotype was seen a handful of times. V is TRBV29-1 and J is TRBJ2-3, with 11 bases aligning to TRBD2. Germline CDR1 reads SQVTM; CDR2 reads ANQGSEA. The CDR3 consists of 14 residues. The J segment lost 6 bases and the V segment lost 4 bases, leaving 6 bases of the junction unmatched. CDR3 DNA sequence: TGCAGCGTTGCGCTGACTAGCGGGGCCGATACGCAGTATTTT. This translates into CSVALTSGADTQYF.

V and J are TRBV28 and TRBJ2-7, with 7 bases aligning to TRBD2. V gave up 5 bases and J gave up 0 bases; unmatched junction bases: 10. Germline lookup yields CDR1 MDHEN and CDR2 SYDVKM. CDR3 size: 16 residues. CDR3: CASSKERRGSSYEQYF. The CDR3 nucleotides are TGTGCCAGCAGTAAGGAAAGGCGGGGGAGCTCCTACGAGCAGTACTTC.

V and J are TRBV2 and TRBJ1-2; 8 nucleotides agree with TRBD1. The CDR3 loop spans 15 amino acids. Germline lookup yields CDR1 SNHLY and CDR2 FYNNEI. Trimming removed 6 bases from V and 0 bases from J; junction bases left unmatched: 6. The CDR3 sequence: CASRRDRGANYGYTF. CDR3 coding DNA: TGTGCCAGCAGGAGAGACAGGGGAGCTAACTATGGCTACACCTTC.

The chain couples TRBV19 to TRBJ2-1; 7 bases are a match to TRBD1. There are 15 residues in the CDR3. Germline V gene sequence: CDR1 LNHDA, CDR2 SQIVND (reference sequence). J gave up 2 bases and V 2 bases, and 3 bases lay outside the gene matches. The CDR3 DNA follows: TGTGCCAGTAGTATATCCCAGGGGGCCTACAATGAGCAGTTCTTC. Its translation is CASSISQGAYNEQFF.

This clonotype was observed at least ten times. This sequence joins TRBV11-2 and TRBJ2-1; no firm D call. Germline-derived CDR1 and CDR2 are SGHAT and FQNNGV. This CDR3 is 13 amino acids long. Trimming stripped 5 bases from V and 7 bases from J, with 12 bases between. CDR3 in amino acids: CASSQVFENEQFF. The CDR3 nucleotides are TGTGCCAGCAGCCAAGTTTTTGAAAATGAGCAGTTCTTC.

The table lists this clonotype with a few counts. V and J are TRBV20-1 and TRBJ2-5; D unresolved. V was pared by 4 bases and J by 2 bases, with 2 bases between. The CDR3 extends over 10 amino acids. CDR1 and CDR2 from the germline V gene are DFQATT and SNEGSKA (reference sequence). CDR3 DNA: TGCAGTGCTACACAAGAGACCCAGTACTTC. Protein: CSATQETQYF.

This clonotype was seen at least ten times. This chain joins TRBV20-1 and TRBJ1-1; D is undetermined. In germline, CDR1 is DFQATT, CDR2 SNEGSKA (reference sequence). The CDR3 has 13 residues. Trimming stripped 0 bases from V and 0 bases from J, with 5 bases between. The CDR3: CSARDGLNTEAFF. In DNA form, the CDR3 reads TGCAGTGCTAGAGATGGATTGAACACTGAAGCTTTCTTT.

The CDR3 coding sequence is TGTGCCAGCAGCCCCGGGTCGGCCCCCAATGAGCAGTTCTTC. This gives the protein CASSPGSAPNEQFF. This chain joins TRBV5-6 and TRBJ2-1; D unresolved. CDR3 length: 14 amino acids. Germline V lookup: CDR1 SGHDT, CDR2 YYEEEE. The ends were cut back, 4 bases at V and 6 bases at J, with 14 bases in the middle.

This clonotype turned up a few times. The chain is built from TRBV10-3 and TRBJ2-7; tentatively, D is TRBD1 (6 bases). This CDR3 has 12 residues. Germline V gene data show CDR1 as ENHRY and CDR2 as SYGVKD. Trimming cost V 6 bases and J 2 bases, with 8 bases left between them. The DNA for the CDR3 is TGTGCCATCAGGGACAGCCCCTACGAGCAGTACTTC. Encoded protein: CAIRDSPYEQYF.

This clonotype has more than one count but fewer than ten. The rearrangement uses TRBV11-2 and TRBJ2-3; 9 bases match TRBD1. The CDR3 spans 14 residues. V trimming: 5 bases; J trimming: 7 bases; junction bases outside the gene matches: 7. Germline loops: CDR1 SGHAT, CDR2 FQNNGV. CDR3 sequence (DNA): TGTGCCAGCAGCGGAAGGACAGGGGTATATACGCAGTATTTT. Residues: CASSGRTGVYTQYF.

The V and J genes are TRBV11-2 and TRBJ2-1; possibly TRBD1 for D (5 bases). Germline V gene data show CDR1 as SGHAT and CDR2 as FQNNGV. Trimming cost V 5 bases and J 5 bases, with 13 bases left between them. The length of the CDR3 is 14 residues. The CDR3 is CASSPPRGNNEQFF. CDR3 DNA: TGTGCCAGCAGCCCCCCAAGGGGTAACAATGAGCAGTTCTTC.

This clonotype showed up just a few times. The rearrangement joins TRBV15 to TRBJ2-2; tentative D call: TRBD1 (6 bases). Germline-derived CDR1 and CDR2 are LNHNV and YYDKDF (reference sequence). V was pared by 4 bases and J by 1 base, with 10 bases between. The CDR3 contains 15 residues. Here the CDR3 reads CATSTDRMNTGELFF. The CDR3 DNA reads TGTGCCACCAGCACCGACAGGATGAACACCGGGGAGCTGTTTTTT.

Only a few counts were recorded for this clonotype. The genes are TRBV10-3 and TRBJ2-1; the match to TRBD2 covers 10 bases. The V gene's germline CDR1 is ENHRY and CDR2 SYGVKD. The J segment lost 5 bases and the V segment lost 0 bases, leaving 4 bases of the junction unmatched. This CDR3 has 16 amino acids. The CDR3 loop is CAISESRTSGNNEQFF. The CDR3 nucleotides read TGTGCCATCAGTGAGTCAAGGACTAGCGGCAACAATGAGCAGTTCTTC.

This clonotype was seen a few times. The chain joins TRBV6-4 to TRBJ2-1, with a possible D match to TRBD2 (6 bases). V was clipped by 2 bases and J by 2 bases, with 10 bases between them. The CDR3 sequence is 15 residues long. Looked up from germline, CDR1 is MRHNA and CDR2 is SNTAGT. CDR3 sequence reads: CASSDGAGTYNEQFF. The CDR3, as DNA: TGTGCCAGCAGTGACGGGGCGGGGACCTACAATGAGCAGTTCTTC.

The V gene is TRBV12-3 or TRBV12-4, the J gene TRBJ2-5; D perhaps matches TRBD2 (6 bases). The CDR3 consists of 14 residues. V lost 5 bases and J 0 bases, leaving 10 bases between the germline ends. The CDR3, as DNA: TGTGCCAGCAGTGGACGGGACTACCAAGAGACCCAGTACTTC. Residues: CASSGRDYQETQYF.

The rearrangement joins TRBV12-3 or TRBV12-4 to TRBJ2-2; 7 bases align to TRBD2. The CDR3 sequence is 17 residues long. With 5 bases clipped from V and 3 bases from J, the junction kept 12 bases outside the gene matches. CDR3 amino acids: CASSTGAWGGYTGELFF. CDR3 coding DNA: TGTGCCAGCAGTACTGGTGCGTGGGGGGGATACACCGGGGAGCTGTTTTTT.

This clonotype has only a few counts. The V gene is TRBV3-1, the J gene TRBJ2-1, with 11 bases fitting TRBD2. The trim removed 5 bases at V and 5 bases at J, leaving 8 bases unmatched. CDR3 length: 16 amino acids. The germline V gene encodes CDR1 LGHDT and CDR2 YNNKEL (reference sequence). For the CDR3, the DNA is TGTGCCAGCAGCAATGTGGCTAGCGGGGGGCACAATGAGCAGTTCTTC. Residues: CASSNVASGGHNEQFF.

The V gene is TRBV29-1, the J gene TRBJ2-1, with D possibly being TRBD2 (5 bases). The germline gives CDR1 SQVTM, CDR2 ANQGSEA. Trimming stripped 0 bases from V and 2 bases from J, with 11 bases between. The CDR3 is made up of 15 amino acids. CDR3 nucleotide sequence: TGCAGCGTTGAAGATCGAGGACTCCCCTACAATGAGCAGTTCTTC. The encoded protein is CSVEDRGLPYNEQFF.

This clonotype was counted only a few times. The gene calls are TRBV7-9 and TRBJ2-2; D unresolved. The CDR3 contains 16 residues. CDR1 is SEHNR, CDR2 FQNEAQ, per germline (reference sequence). V was trimmed by 5 bases and J by 3 bases, leaving 16 bases between them. Here the CDR3 reads CASSTGMAEYTGELFF. For the CDR3, the DNA is TGTGCCAGCAGCACTGGAATGGCAGAGTACACCGGGGAGCTGTTTTTT.